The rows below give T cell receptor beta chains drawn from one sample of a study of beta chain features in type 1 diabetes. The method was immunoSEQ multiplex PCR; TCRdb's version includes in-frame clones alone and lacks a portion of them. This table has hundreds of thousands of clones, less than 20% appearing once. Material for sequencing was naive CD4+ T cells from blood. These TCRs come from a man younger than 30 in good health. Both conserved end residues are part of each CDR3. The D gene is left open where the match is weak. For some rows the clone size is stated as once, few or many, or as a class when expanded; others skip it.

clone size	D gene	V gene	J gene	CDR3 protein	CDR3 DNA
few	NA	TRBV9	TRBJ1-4	CASSVGKGEGIKPLYEKLFF	TGTGCCAGCAGCGTAGGGAAGGGGGAAGGGATTAAGCCCCTCTATGAAAAACTGTTTTTT
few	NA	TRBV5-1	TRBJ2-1	CASSLLTSWYEQFF	TGCGCCAGCAGCCTCCTCACTAGTTGGTATGAGCAGTTCTTC
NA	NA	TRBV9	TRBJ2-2	CASSVSGGAAGELFF	TGTGCCAGCAGCGTATCCGGCGGGGCAGCCGGGGAGCTGTTTTTT
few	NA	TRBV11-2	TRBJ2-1	CASSLDRFGEQFF	TGTGCCAGCAGCTTAGATCGGTTCGGTGAGCAGTTCTTC
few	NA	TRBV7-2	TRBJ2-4	CASSLSAGRPNIQYF	TGTGCCAGCAGCTTAAGCGCGGGTCGGCCAAACATTCAGTACTTC
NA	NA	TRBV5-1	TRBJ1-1	CASSQSTENTEAFF	TGCGCCAGCAGTCAATCGACTGAAAACACTGAAGCTTTCTTT
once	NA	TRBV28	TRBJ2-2	CASTPPGSGELFF	TGTGCCAGCACCCCTCCAGGGAGCGGGGAGCTGTTTTTT
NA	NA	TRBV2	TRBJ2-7	CASSTSYEQYF	TGTGCCAGCAGTACCTCCTACGAGCAGTACTTC
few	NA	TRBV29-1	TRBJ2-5	CSVHGETQYF	TGCAGCGTACACGGGGAGACCCAGTACTTC
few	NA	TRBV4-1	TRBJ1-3	CASSQEGFAPGDSGNTIYF	TGCGCCAGCAGCCAAGAAGGATTCGCCCCAGGGGACTCTGGAAACACCATATATTTT
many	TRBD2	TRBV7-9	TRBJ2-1	CASSLLREGNEQFF	TGTGCCAGCAGCTTATTGCGGGAGGGCAATGAGCAGTTCTTC
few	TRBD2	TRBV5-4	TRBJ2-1	CASSLAAGTSPKQFF	TGTGCCAGCAGCTTGGCCGCCGGGACTAGCCCAAAGCAGTTCTTC
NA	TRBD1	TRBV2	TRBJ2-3	CASTRTGGLRKTDTQYF	TGTGCCAGCACCCGGACAGGGGGCCTCCGAAAAACAGATACGCAGTATTTT
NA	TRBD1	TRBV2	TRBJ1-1	CASGETGGVTEAFF	TGTGCCAGCGGGGAGACAGGGGGTGTCACTGAAGCTTTCTTT
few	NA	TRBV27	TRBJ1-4	CASSPFATNEKLFF	TGTGCCAGCAGTCCCTTTGCAACTAATGAAAAACTGTTTTTT
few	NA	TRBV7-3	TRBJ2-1	CASSLNSGPYNEQFF	TGTGCCAGCAGCTTAAATAGCGGCCCCTACAATGAGCAGTTCTTC
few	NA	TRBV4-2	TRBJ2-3	CASSPMGRNTQYF	TGTGCCAGCAGCCCTATGGGGAGAAACACGCAGTATTTT
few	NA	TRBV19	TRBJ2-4	CASSIGGMYIQYF	TGTGCCAGTAGTATCGGGGGAATGTACATTCAGTACTTC
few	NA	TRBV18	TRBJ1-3	CASSPPGGQIFSGNTIYF	TGTGCCAGCTCACCACCGGGTGGGCAGATCTTCTCTGGAAACACCATATATTTT
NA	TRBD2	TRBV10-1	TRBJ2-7	CASSEGLGTRCF	TGCGCCAGCAGTGAGGGGCTCGGGACTAGGTGTTTC
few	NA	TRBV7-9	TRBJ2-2	CASSLHAGNTGELFF	TGTGCCAGCAGCTTACATGCGGGGAACACCGGGGAGCTGTTTTTT
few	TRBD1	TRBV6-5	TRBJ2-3	CASSYPGTGGTDTQYF	TGTGCCAGCAGTTACCCCGGGACAGGGGGCACAGATACGCAGTATTTT
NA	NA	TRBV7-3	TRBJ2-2	CASRISGELFF	TGTGCCAGCAGGATTTCCGGGGAGCTGTTTTTT
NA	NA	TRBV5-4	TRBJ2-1	CASSRLTGLSSDEQFF	TGTGCCAGCAGCCGACTTACGGGACTGTCTTCAGATGAGCAGTTCTTC
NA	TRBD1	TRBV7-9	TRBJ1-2	CASSLTGESNYGYTF	TGTGCCAGCAGCTTAACAGGGGAAAGTAACTATGGCTACACCTTC
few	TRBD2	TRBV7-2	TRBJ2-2	CASSLGTSGRAAGELFF	TGTGCCAGCAGCTTAGGAACTAGCGGGAGGGCGGCCGGGGAGCTGTTTTTT
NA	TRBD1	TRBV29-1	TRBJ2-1	CSGWGDRAYNEQFF	TGCAGCGGATGGGGGGACAGGGCCTACAATGAGCAGTTCTTC
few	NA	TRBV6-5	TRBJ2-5	CASSYSIIGGGETQYF	TGTGCCAGCAGTTACTCGATTATCGGGGGCGGTGAGACCCAGTACTTC
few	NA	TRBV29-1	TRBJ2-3	CSVEDRQSTDTQYF	TGCAGCGTTGAAGATCGGCAGAGCACAGATACGCAGTATTTT
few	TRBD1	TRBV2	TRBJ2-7	CATGTGVYEQYF	TGTGCCACCGGGACAGGTGTCTACGAGCAGTACTTC
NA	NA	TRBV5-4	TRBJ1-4	CASSADSVTREKLFF	TGTGCCAGCAGCGCTGACTCGGTCACTCGCGAAAAACTGTTTTTT
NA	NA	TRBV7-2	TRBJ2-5	CASSYYRALMEETQYF	TGTGCCAGCAGTTATTACCGGGCCCTTATGGAAGAGACCCAGTACTTC
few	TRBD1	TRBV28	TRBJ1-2	CATRLGGTGVFGYTF	TGTGCCACCAGATTGGGAGGGACAGGGGTGTTTGGCTACACCTTC
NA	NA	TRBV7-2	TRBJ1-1	CASSLVSSGGRRTEAFF	TGTGCCAGCAGCTTAGTGTCATCTGGAGGTCGACGGACTGAAGCTTTCTTT
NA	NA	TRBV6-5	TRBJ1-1	CASSRQGLTEAFF	TGTGCCAGCAGTCGTCAGGGGCTCACTGAAGCTTTCTTT
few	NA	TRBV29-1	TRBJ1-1	CSVEGQRNTEAFF	TGCAGCGTGGAAGGACAGAGGAACACTGAAGCTTTCTTT
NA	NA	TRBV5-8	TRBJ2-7	CASSLRGAVYEQYF	TGTGCCAGCAGCTTGCGGGGGGCAGTGTACGAGCAGTACTTC
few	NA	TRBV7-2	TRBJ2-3	CASSQAPNTQYF	TGTGCCAGCAGTCAAGCCCCCAATACGCAGTATTTT
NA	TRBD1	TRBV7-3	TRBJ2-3	CASGRDRGTDTQYF	TGTGCCAGCGGTCGGGACAGGGGCACAGATACGCAGTATTTT
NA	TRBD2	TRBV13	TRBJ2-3	CASSLKLAGVTDTQYF	TGTGCCAGCAGCTTAAAACTAGCGGGGGTCACAGATACGCAGTATTTT
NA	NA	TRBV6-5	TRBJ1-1	CASSFGTLNTEAFF	TGTGCCAGCAGTTTCGGGACCTTGAACACTGAAGCTTTCTTT
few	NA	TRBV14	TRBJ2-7	CASSQGRGPYEQYF	TGTGCCAGCAGCCAAGGTCGGGGACCCTACGAGCAGTACTTC
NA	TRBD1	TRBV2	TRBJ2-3	CASSGRQGAITDTQYF	TGTGCCAGCAGTGGCCGACAGGGGGCTATCACAGATACGCAGTATTTT